This TCR beta chain was recovered during a study of shared clonotypes between healthy human individuals. Looking at the study overall: Two women and a few men aged 18 to 49 served as donors.

About this clone itself: The antigen is not known.

Study conclusions and caveats: The researchers took only blood, and tissue repertoires probably look different.

The assay was carried out at the deep level. When replicate PCRs were run on unsorted PBMC, they used 250 to 300 ng DNA, some 31,000 T cell genomes. Sequenced by immunoSEQ multiplex PCR; TCRdb stores in-frame clones only, minus some. The repertoire holds approximately 500,000 clones, with about 72% as singletons. CDR1 and CDR2 (germline): SGHNT, YENEEA. Trimming pared 6 bases from V and 0 bases from J, leaving 9 bases between. The CDR3 contains 14 residues. Sequencing was carried out using PBMCs. The rearrangement links TRBV11-3 to TRBJ1-3; D not resolved. This receptor was identified in a woman in her 40s in good health. Some clones in this sample may be carry-over from other donors' samples. CDR3 loop: CASSDSRSGNTIYF. CDR3 in DNA: TGTGCCAGCAGTGATAGCCGCTCTGGAAACACCATATATTTT.